This TCR beta chain originates from a study of beta chain features in type 1 diabetes. Broader study findings: TCRB CDR3 length was moderately but significantly reduced in all four CD4+ subsets of Type 1 diabetes patients.

All of the isolated RNA was reverse transcribed, so expressed TCRB transcripts were sequenced. TCRdb's copy holds only in-frame clones and misses some; the assay was immunoSEQ multiplex PCR. The table shows hundreds of thousands of clones, with around 15% occurring only once. As to this clone: As yet, its antigen is unknown.

Sorting produced populations that all topped 98% purity. With 3 bases clipped from V and 7 bases from J, the junction kept 12 bases outside the gene matches. Germline CDR1 MNHNS, CDR2 SASEGT. The CDR3 consists of 16 residues. What was sequenced was central memory CD4+ T cells from blood. This clonotype was sampled from a man aged 30 to 39 in good health. The V call is TRBV6-1, the J call TRBJ1-2; 9 positions agree with TRBD1. CDR3 bases: TGTGCCAGCAGTGACCAAAGCTACAGGGGGCCGGCTGGCTACACCTTC. Translated, it gives CASSDQSYRGPAGYTF.